Following are 30 T cell receptor beta chains from one sample sequenced in a study of cytomegalovirus exposure and HLA in healthy donors. PCR was performed using 60 Vbeta and 13 Jbeta primers. Profiled with immunoSEQ multiplex PCR; TCRdb holds only in-frame clones, not every one. Counted here are under 100,000 clones, around 77% occurring once; the ten biggest clones make up 3.3%. Sequenced input: PBMCs. The receptors come from a man between 50 and 59 years old in good health and CMV-seronegative.

V and J are TRBV27 and TRBJ1-5, with D perhaps TRBD1 (6 bases). The ends were cut back, 5 bases at V and 4 bases at J, with 12 bases in the middle. CDR1 is MNHEY and CDR2 is SMNVEV in the germline V gene (reference sequence). The CDR3 spans 14 residues. The DNA of the CDR3 is TGTGCCAGCAGTCCCCGGACAGTTAATCAGCCCCAGCATTTT. It specifies CASSPRTVNQPQHF.

The chain uses TRBV28 and TRBJ1-2; 7 bases map to TRBD1. The CDR3 extends over 12 amino acids. Unmatched junction bases numbered 4, after V lost 6 bases and J lost 6 bases. The germline CDR1 and CDR2 sequences are MDHEN and SYDVKM. The CDR3 here is CASRSGGDGYTF. The DNA for the CDR3 is TGTGCCAGCAGGTCAGGGGGAGATGGCTACACCTTC.

CDR3 region: CASSLGQVVVGELFF. CDR3 sequence (DNA): TGTGCCAGCAGCTTGGGACAGGTTGTGGTCGGGGAGCTGTTTTTT. V and J are TRBV5-4 and TRBJ2-2, with TRBD1 as a possible D gene (6 bases). The CDR3 has 15 residues. Trimming took 0 bases from V and 7 from J, leaving 13 bases between them. Germline V gene data show CDR1 as SGHNT and CDR2 as YYREEE (reference sequence). The full variable domain, completed using reference TRBV5-4 and TRBJ2-2, is ETGVTQSPTHLIKTRGQQVTLRCSSQSGHNTVSWYQQALGQGPQFIFQYYREEENGRGNFPPRFSGLQFPNYSSELNVNALELDDSALYLCASSLGQVVVGELFFGEGSRLTVL.

In this sample, this clone turned up once. CDR3 DNA sequence: TGTGCCAGCTCAGTAACTACGTGGGATTCACCCCTCCACTTT. This translates into CASSVTTWDSPLHF. The genes are TRBV18 and TRBJ1-6; D is unclear. The CDR3 loop spans 14 amino acids. CDR1 and CDR2 (germline): KGHSH, LQKENI. Trimming shortened V by 5 bases and J by 8 bases, and 13 bases separated the two germline ends.

The chain recombines TRBV6-5 with TRBJ1-1, with D tentatively TRBD1 (5 bases). Germline V gene lookup returns CDR1 MNHEY and CDR2 SVGAGI. Trimming took off 4 bases at V and 4 bases at J, with 10 bases between the two ends. The length of the CDR3 is 13 residues. CDR3 nucleotide sequence: TGTGCCAGCAGTTGGGGGGGTGCCACTGAAGCTTTCTTT. This encodes CASSWGGATEAFF.

The chain joins TRBV28 to TRBJ1-4; D not certain. V lost 5 bases and J lost 8, with 15 bases in between. This CDR3 spans 14 amino acids. The germline gives CDR1 MDHEN, CDR2 SYDVKM. The CDR3: CASSPRGLGEKLFF. In nucleotides, the CDR3 is TGTGCCAGCAGTCCGAGAGGGCTGGGGGAAAAACTGTTTTTT. The whole variable domain, remainder taken from reference TRBV28 and TRBJ1-4, is DVKVTQSSRYLVKRTGEKVFLECVQDMDHENMFWYRQDPGLGLRLIYFSYDVKMKEKGDIPEGYSVSREKKERFSLILESASTNQTSMYLCASSPRGLGEKLFFGSGTQLSVL.

Worth noting for this clone: At one boundary the junction diverges from the germline segment, which might be a read error. The rearrangement joins TRBV7-9 to TRBJ2-7, with D possibly TRBD2 on 5 matching bases. In germline, CDR1 is SEHNR, CDR2 FQNEAQ (reference sequence). The CDR3 has 12 amino acids. CDR3 sequence: CSSSREGYEQYF. CDR3 nucleotide sequence: TGTTCCAGCAGTCGGGAAGGGTACGAGCAGTACTTC.

J is TRBJ1-5 and V is TRBV4-2, with D unclear. This CDR3 is 14 amino acids long. Germline V CDR1 and CDR2: LGHNA, YNFKEQ. V dropped 2 bases and J dropped 0 bases, with 5 bases sitting between them. CDR3 sequence (DNA): TGTGCCAGCAGCCAATCGTATAGCAATCAGCCCCAGCATTTT. This gives the protein CASSQSYSNQPQHF.

This sequence joins TRBV29-1 and TRBJ1-2; TRBD1 aligns across 9 bases. In germline, CDR1 is SQVTM, CDR2 ANQGSEA. This CDR3 contains 11 residues. Germline trimming cut 8 bases from V and 10 bases from J; bases unmatched to any gene: 8. The CDR3: CSFRTGASYTF. CDR3 DNA: TGCAGCTTCCGGACAGGGGCTTCCTACACCTTC.

The rearrangement joins TRBV10-3 to TRBJ1-2; D remains unclear. Trimming left V 2 bases short and J 3 bases short, with 10 bases between. The CDR3 consists of 14 residues. Germline V gives CDR1 ENHRY, CDR2 SYGVKD. CDR3 bases: TGTGCCATCAGTGAGAGGCCGGACTACTATGGCTACACCTTC. Its protein is CAISERPDYYGYTF.

The gene calls are TRBV4-2 and TRBJ1-1, with no clear D. Germline V lookup: CDR1 LGHNA, CDR2 YNFKEQ. V was clipped by 0 bases and J by 5 bases, with 10 bases between them. The CDR3 is made up of 14 amino acids. The CDR3 coding sequence is TGTGCCAGCAGCCAAGAAACCCTCGGGACTGAAGCTTTCTTT. This translates into CASSQETLGTEAFF.

The J gene is TRBJ1-3, the V gene TRBV28; 7 bases agree with TRBD1. Germline assignment: CDR1 MDHEN and CDR2 SYDVKM. The CDR3 totals 16 residues. Unmatched junction bases numbered 10, after V lost 4 bases and J lost 4 bases. The CDR3 sequence is CASSSTGTGDGNTIYF. The CDR3 region has the DNA TGTGCCAGCAGTTCAACCGGTACAGGGGACGGAAACACCATATATTTT.

The chain uses TRBV6-1 and TRBJ2-7; TRBD1 agrees at 7 bases. The CDR3 spans 14 residues. Germline CDR1 is MNHNS and CDR2 is SASEGT. V lost 8 bases, J lost 5 bases, and 12 bases stayed unmatched. The CDR3 loop is CASFQDRASDEQYF. The DNA for the CDR3 is TGTGCCAGCTTCCAAGACAGGGCGAGCGACGAGCAGTACTTC.

The chain couples TRBV5-1 to TRBJ1-1; 9 bases map to TRBD1. The CDR3 is 15 residues long. CDR1 and CDR2 from the germline V gene are SGHRS and YFSETQ. V was clipped by 3 bases and J by 4 bases; unmatched bases: 7. CDR3 loop: CASSSTGQGFTEAFF. In nucleotides, the CDR3 is TGCGCCAGCAGCTCAACTGGACAGGGGTTCACTGAAGCTTTCTTT.

This chain connects TRBV18 to TRBJ2-1; 8 nucleotides align to TRBD1. This CDR3 contains 15 residues. V gave up 2 bases and J gave up 8 bases; unmatched junction bases: 8. Germline V gives CDR1 KGHSH, CDR2 LQKENI. The CDR3 is CASSPGQGAVDEQFF. The CDR3 DNA reads as TGTGCCAGCTCACCAGGGCAGGGGGCGGTCGATGAGCAGTTCTTC.

The chain carries TRBV5-1 and TRBJ2-1, with TRBD1 identical over 9 bases. The germline V gene has CDR1 SGHRS and CDR2 YFSETQ. Losses at the gene ends were 1 base for V and 4 bases for J; bases not matched to a gene: 3. The CDR3 has 15 residues. This CDR3 reads CASSLSGQGYNEQFF. The CDR3 DNA reads TGCGCCAGCAGCTTGTCGGGACAGGGATACAATGAGCAGTTCTTC.

The chain joins TRBV7-2 to TRBJ2-3, with 9 bases lining up with TRBD1. Germline V lookup: CDR1 SGHTA, CDR2 FQGNSA. The CDR3 sequence is 13 residues long. Trimming cost V 6 bases and J 14 bases; bases outside gene matches: 12. The CDR3 region is CASSPDGGQGAYF. The DNA for the CDR3 is TGTGCCAGCAGTCCAGACGGGGGACAGGGCGCGTATTTT.

The chain joins TRBV10-1 to TRBJ2-1, with a weak D call TRBD1 (5 bases). Germline V lookup: CDR1 WNHNN, CDR2 SYGVQD (reference sequence). The length of the CDR3 is 16 residues. Trimming took off 0 bases at V and 3 bases at J, with 12 bases between the two ends. The CDR3 DNA is TGCGCCAGCAGTGAGTCCGACAGATCCAACTACAATGAGCAGTTCTTC. It encodes CASSESDRSNYNEQFF.

The chain joins TRBV7-3 to TRBJ2-1; 8 nucleotides align to TRBD1. CDR3 length: 16 amino acids. V shed 4 bases, J shed 0 bases, and the junction held 5 bases outside the gene matches. CDR1 and CDR2 (germline): SGHTA, FQGTGA. The CDR3 is CASSSSGQDSYNEQFF. The CDR3 DNA is TGTGCCAGCAGCTCCTCGGGACAGGACTCCTACAATGAGCAGTTCTTC.

The V and J genes are TRBV7-6 and TRBJ2-3, with 10 bases that match TRBD2. V shed 1 base and J 8 bases; nucleotides not matched to a gene: 15. The CDR3 is 18 residues long. The germline V gene encodes CDR1 SGHVS and CDR2 FNYEAQ. CDR3 DNA: TGTGCCAGCAGCTTAGAGGGGGAGCGGGGGGGCCTTTTGGGTACGCAGTATTTT. Translating gives CASSLEGERGGLLGTQYF.

This chain uses TRBV9 with TRBJ1-5, with D hard to call. Germline values: CDR1 SGDLS, CDR2 YYNGEE. Trimming removed 0 bases at V and 3 bases at J, with 7 bases between. The CDR3 spans 14 residues. The CDR3 here is CASSVGEYNQPQHF. The CDR3 DNA sequence: TGTGCCAGCAGCGTAGGGGAGTACAATCAGCCCCAGCATTTT.

This clone was found once. V is TRBV9 and J is TRBJ2-2, with no clear D. V lost 3 bases to trimming and J lost 0 bases, with 9 bases between them. Germline V gene sequence: CDR1 SGDLS, CDR2 YYNGEE. This CDR3 has 15 residues. The CDR3 DNA sequence: TGTGCCAGCAGCGCATCTAACGCGAACACCGGGGAGCTGTTTTTT. Translated: CASSASNANTGELFF.

The chain employs TRBV6-1 and TRBJ2-1; D might be TRBD2 (6 bases). The CDR3 contains 14 residues. Between the trimmed V and J ends, which lost 7 bases and 10 bases, there was a span of 20 bases. In germline, CDR1 is MNHNS, CDR2 SASEGT. CDR3 in DNA: TGTGCCAGCACGGTCAGCGGGCTCCCTTGGGAGCAGTTCTTC. This gives the protein CASTVSGLPWEQFF.

This clone occurred a few times. J is TRBJ2-1 and V is TRBV6-1, with 8 bases that match TRBD2. The CDR3 sequence is 16 residues long. Unmatched junction bases numbered 9, after V lost 5 bases and J lost 3 bases. The germline V gene has CDR1 MNHNS and CDR2 SASEGT. CDR3: CASSQVPGGLYNEQFF. DNA for the CDR3: TGTGCCAGCAGTCAAGTTCCGGGGGGGCTCTACAATGAGCAGTTCTTC.

The genes are TRBV19 and TRBJ1-6; 9 positions agree with TRBD1. Trimming at V came to 5 bases and at J to 7 bases, leaving 6 bases not matched to a gene. The CDR3 extends over 15 amino acids. CDR1 is LNHDA and CDR2 is SQIVND in the germline V gene (reference sequence). Here the CDR3 DNA reads TGTGCCAGTAGTCCATCAGACAGGGGGAATTCACCCCTCCACTTT. Translated, it gives CASSPSDRGNSPLHF.

This sequence joins TRBV28 and TRBJ2-6; 13 bases line up with TRBD2. The CDR3 is made up of 21 amino acids. V gave up 3 bases and J gave up 2 bases; unmatched junction bases: 13. CDR1 is MDHEN and CDR2 is SYDVKM in the germline V gene. CDR3 in DNA: TGTGCCAGCAGTTTTTGGGGTACTAGCGGGGGGGCAGTAACTGGGGCCAACGTCCTGACTTTC. Its protein is CASSFWGTSGGAVTGANVLTF.

V and J are TRBV7-7 and TRBJ2-3; TRBD2 aligns across 11 bases. This CDR3 is 14 amino acids long. In germline, CDR1 is SSHAT, CDR2 FNYEAQ (reference sequence). CDR3 coding DNA: TGTGCTAGTAGCGGGGGGGCCGGCACAGATACGCAGTATTTT. Translation: CASSGGAGTDTQYF.

The V and J genes are TRBV7-2 and TRBJ2-1; 10 nucleotides align to TRBD2. J lost 4 bases, V lost 1 base, and 4 bases had no gene match. The length of the CDR3 is 16 residues. Germline V CDR1 and CDR2: SGHTA, FQGNSA. In DNA form, the CDR3 reads TGTGCCAGCAGCTTAGAGGGTAGCGGGGGGTACAATGAGCAGTTCTTC. Protein product: CASSLEGSGGYNEQFF. Together with reference TRBV7-2 and TRBJ2-1, the CDR3 gives the full variable domain: GAGVSQSPSNKVTEKGKDVELRCDPISGHTALYWYRQSLGQGLEFLIYFQGNSAPDKSGLPSDRFSAERTGGSVSTLTIQRTQQEDSAVYLCASSLEGSGGYNEQFFGPGTRLTVL.

V and J are TRBV25-1 and TRBJ2-1, with a tentative D call TRBD1 (6 bases). Germline-derived CDR1 and CDR2 are MGHDK and SYGVNS. The CDR3 consists of 15 residues. The ends were cut back, 7 bases at V and 0 bases at J, with 13 bases in the middle. The CDR3 spells CASKGHLSSYNEQFF. CDR3 DNA: TGTGCCAGCAAGGGACACTTGAGCTCCTACAATGAGCAGTTCTTC. The full variable domain, in which reference TRBV25-1 and TRBJ2-1 provide the parts outside the CDR3, is EADIYQTPRYLVIGTGKKITLECSQTMGHDKMYWYQQDPGMELHLIHYSYGVNSTEKGDLSSESTVSRIRTEHFPLTLESARPSHTSQYLCASKGHLSSYNEQFFGPGTRLTVL.

The genes are TRBV7-2 and TRBJ2-7; TRBD1 matches at 8 bases. The CDR3 runs to 19 residues. Germline trimming cut 1 base from V and 1 base from J; bases unmatched to any gene: 15. Germline assignment: CDR1 SGHTA and CDR2 FQGNSA. CDR3 coding DNA: TGTGCCAGCAGCTTAGGGTATGGGACAGGAGTTAAGTTGTCCTACGAGCAGTACTTC. Its protein is CASSLGYGTGVKLSYEQYF.